This is a list of T cell receptor beta chains from one sample in a study of T and B cells in COVID-19 patients. TCRdb called the multiplex PCR reads again in MiXCR, with one record for every CDR3 protein. The table shows approximately 18,000 distinct CDR3 sequences, with under 30% occurring only once. Sequenced: blood. The receptors come from a human donor who had recovered from COVID-19. Both conserved end residues are part of each CDR3. Each record gives: J gene, D gene, clone size, V gene, CDR3 protein, CDR3 DNA. A D gene is named only where the DNA matches it firmly. Expanded clones are given a class, and other clones once, few, many or no size at all.

>TRBJ1-1|-|-|TRBV7-6
CASSRGGMNTEAFF
TGTGCCAGCAGCCGAGGGGGGATGAACACTGAAGCTTTCTTT
>TRBJ1-2|-|medium-sized|TRBV29-1
CSVELGYTF
TGCAGCGTTGAGCTGGGCTACACCTTC
>TRBJ2-5|-|-|TRBV20-1
CSAYLSGRETQYF
TGCAGTGCATATCTGTCGGGACGAGAGACCCAGTACTTC
>TRBJ1-2|TRBD1|medium-sized|TRBV19
CASSRGQGIERYGYTF
TGTGCCAGTAGTCGGGGACAGGGGATAGAACGCTATGGCTACACCTTC
>TRBJ1-1|-|medium-sized|TRBV19
CASNAGNEAFF
TGTGCCAGTAACGCAGGGAATGAAGCTTTCTTT
>TRBJ1-1|-|-|TRBV6-1
CASRGYTEAFF
TGTGCCAGCAGGGGCTACACTGAAGCTTTCTTT
>TRBJ2-5|TRBD2|few|TRBV11-2
CASSLGLAGGQETQYF
TGTGCCAGCAGCTTAGGACTAGCGGGGGGTCAAGAGACCCAGTACTTC
>TRBJ2-5|-|-|TRBV7-2
CASSPQTGTSETQYF
TGTGCCAGCAGTCCCCAAACAGGGACGTCGGAGACCCAGTACTTC
>TRBJ1-1|-|many|TRBV19
CASRTMMNTEAFF
TGTGCCAGTCGGACAATGATGAACACTGAAGCTTTCTTT
>TRBJ2-5|TRBD2|-|TRBV27
CASRDIAGAAETQYF
TGTGCCAGCAGGGATATAGCGGGTGCGGCCGAGACCCAGTACTTC
>TRBJ2-7|-|-|TRBV20-1
CSARESFEQYF
TGCAGTGCTAGAGAGTCTTTCGAGCAGTACTTC
>TRBJ1-6|TRBD1|-|TRBV20-1
CSARQGSGSPLHF
TGCAGTGCTCGACAGGGATCGGGGTCACCCCTCCACTTT
>TRBJ2-1|TRBD1|many|TRBV10-3
CAITGQNNEQFF
TGTGCCATCACGGGACAGAACAATGAGCAGTTCTTC
>TRBJ2-2|-|few|TRBV11-2
CASTLGSGELFF
TGTGCCAGCACCTTAGGGTCCGGGGAGCTGTTTTTT
>TRBJ2-1|-|many|TRBV6-2/TRBV6-3
CASSYSLGIEQFF
TGTGCCAGCAGTTACTCACTGGGGATAGAGCAGTTCTTC
>TRBJ2-7|TRBD2|-|TRBV18
CASSPPGGPEQYF
TGTGCCAGCTCACCCCCGGGGGGGCCCGAGCAGTACTTC
>TRBJ1-2|TRBD1|few|TRBV6-2/TRBV6-3
CASSYLDQGAMDYGYTF
TGTGCCAGCAGTTACTTGGACCAGGGGGCAATGGATTATGGCTACACCTTC
>TRBJ2-7|-|-|TRBV18
CASSPEPAGEQYF
TGTGCCAGCTCACCGGAGCCGGCGGGCGAGCAGTACTTC
>TRBJ2-7|TRBD1|-|TRBV6-6
CASDAQGARYEQYF
TGTGCCAGTGACGCACAGGGGGCGAGATACGAGCAGTACTTC
>TRBJ1-5|TRBD1|-|TRBV4-1
CASSQEGTVIQPQHF
TGCGCCAGCAGCCAAGAGGGGACAGTGATTCAGCCCCAGCATTTT
>TRBJ2-5|-|once|TRBV5-1
CASSLVGQGLETQYF
TGCGCCAGCAGCTTGGTGGGACAAGGGCTTGAGACCCAGTACTTC
>TRBJ2-1|TRBD2|-|TRBV6-2/TRBV6-3
CASRTQGLASLNEQFF
TGTGCCAGCAGAACACAGGGACTAGCATCCCTCAATGAGCAGTTCTTC
>TRBJ2-1|TRBD2|medium-sized|TRBV6-2/TRBV6-3
CASSSSGGAFDEQFF
TGTGCCAGCAGCAGTAGCGGGGGGGCATTTGATGAGCAGTTCTTC
>TRBJ2-3|-|many|TRBV6-6
CASSWGPTGDTQYF
TGTGCCAGCAGTTGGGGCCCGACGGGGGATACGCAGTATTTT
>TRBJ1-2|TRBD1|medium-sized|TRBV19
CASNGQDNYGYTF
TGTGCCAGTAACGGACAGGACAACTATGGCTACACCTTC
>TRBJ2-7|-|medium-sized|TRBV19
CASSIGYGQRYEQYF
TGTGCCAGTAGTATAGGTTATGGCCAAAGGTACGAGCAGTACTTC
>TRBJ1-6|-|-|TRBV7-2
CASSLVYTANSPLHF
TGTGCCAGCAGCTTAGTGTATACAGCTAATTCACCCCTCCACTTT
>TRBJ2-3|TRBD2|-|TRBV12-3/TRBV12-4
CASSPGDSGGYQAQYF
TGTGCCAGCAGTCCCGGGGATAGCGGGGGGTACCAGGCGCAGTATTTT
>TRBJ2-3|-|-|TRBV6-1
CASSRTPHRDTQYF
TGTGCCAGCAGTAGGACTCCCCACAGAGATACGCAGTATTTT
>TRBJ2-3|TRBD2|few|TRBV5-1
CASSLLAGVEDTQYF
TGCGCCAGCAGCTTATTAGCGGGGGTCGAGGATACGCAGTATTTT
>TRBJ1-1|-|-|TRBV6-2/TRBV6-3
CASSYSNNRVGVSRTEAFF
TGTGCCAGCAGTTACTCGAACAATCGGGTAGGGGTTTCACGCACTGAAGCTTTCTTT
>TRBJ2-7|TRBD1|few|TRBV5-5
CASRERQGPYEQYF
TGTGCCAGCAGGGAAAGACAGGGGCCCTACGAGCAGTACTTC
>TRBJ1-2|-|few|TRBV27
CASSNLGLGSGVYGYTF
TGTGCCAGCAGTAATTTGGGGTTGGGCTCGGGGGTCTATGGCTACACCTTC
>TRBJ2-1|-|medium-sized|TRBV6-2/TRBV6-3
CASRSLGNEQFF
TGTGCCAGCAGATCACTAGGCAATGAGCAGTTCTTC
>TRBJ2-3|-|many|TRBV19
CASSIGGWGTDTQYF
TGTGCCAGTAGTATCGGGGGCTGGGGTACGGATACGCAGTATTTT
>TRBJ2-1|TRBD2|few|TRBV12-3/TRBV12-4
CASSSSGGVPSAVYNEQFF
TGTGCCAGCAGTTCTAGCGGGGGGGTCCCCTCTGCCGTTTACAATGAGCAGTTCTTC
>TRBJ1-4|-|-|TRBV5-8
CASSFGTKGSEKLFF
TGTGCCAGCAGCTTCGGGACCAAGGGGAGTGAAAAACTGTTTTTT
>TRBJ2-1|-|-|TRBV10-3
CAISELENEQFF
TGTGCCATCAGTGAGCTAGAAAATGAGCAGTTCTTC
>TRBJ1-5|-|few|TRBV7-9
CASSLVGENQPQHF
TGTGCCAGCAGCTTAGTTGGAGAGAATCAGCCCCAGCATTTT
>TRBJ1-4|-|few|TRBV5-4
CASSLNEKLFF
TGTGCCAGCAGCCTGAATGAAAAACTGTTTTTT